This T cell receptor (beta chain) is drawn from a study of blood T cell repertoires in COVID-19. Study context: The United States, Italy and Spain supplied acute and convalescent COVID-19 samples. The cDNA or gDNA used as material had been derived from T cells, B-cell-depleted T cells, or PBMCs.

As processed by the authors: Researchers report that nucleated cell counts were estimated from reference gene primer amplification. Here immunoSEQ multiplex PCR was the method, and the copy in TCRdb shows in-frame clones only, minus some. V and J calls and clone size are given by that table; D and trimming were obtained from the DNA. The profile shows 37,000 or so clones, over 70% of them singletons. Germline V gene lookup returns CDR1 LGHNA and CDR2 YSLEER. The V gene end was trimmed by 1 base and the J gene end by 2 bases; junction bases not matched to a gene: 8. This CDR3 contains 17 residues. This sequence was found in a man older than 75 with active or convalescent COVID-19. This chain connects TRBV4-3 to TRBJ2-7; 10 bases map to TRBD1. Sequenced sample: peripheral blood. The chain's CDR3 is CASSQGYEGTGAYEQYF. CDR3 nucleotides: TGCGCCAGCAGCCAAGGGTACGAAGGGACAGGGGCCTACGAGCAGTACTTC.